Following are 23 T cell receptor beta chains from one sample sequenced in a study of technical replicates of blood from a few donors. Clones were sequenced by immunoSEQ multiplex PCR, and TCRdb holds only the in-frame ones, with some missing. The repertoire holds 70,000 to 95,000 clones, with about 95% as singletons. The sample taken for sequencing was T cells isolated from PBMCs. The receptors derive from a human donor in good health.

The chain links TRBV5-6 to TRBJ2-7; 9 positions agree with TRBD1. V shed 0 bases and J 5 bases; nucleotides not matched to a gene: 3. CDR3 length equals 14 residues. Per germline, CDR1 SGHDT and CDR2 YYEEEE. For the CDR3, the DNA is TGTGCCAGCAGCTTGGCGGACAGGGGCGACGAGCAGTACTTC. As protein: CASSLADRGDEQYF.

The V and J genes are TRBV5-4 and TRBJ1-1, with 7 nucleotides matching TRBD1. V gave up 5 bases and J gave up 2 bases; unmatched junction bases: 6. This CDR3 is 14 amino acids long. Germline CDR1 reads SGHNT; CDR2 reads YYREEE (reference sequence). The CDR3 sequence: CASSSGTANTEAFF. In DNA form, the CDR3 reads TGTGCCAGCAGTTCCGGGACAGCTAACACTGAAGCTTTCTTT.

CDR3 DNA sequence: TGTGCCAGCAGCCAGTTCCGACCCGGGGCCGGGGAGCTGTTTTTT. It codes for CASSQFRPGAGELFF. V gene TRBV14 combines with J gene TRBJ2-2; D may be TRBD2 (5 bases). The CDR3 covers 15 residues. Per germline, CDR1 SGHDN and CDR2 FVKESK. Trimming took off 3 bases at V and 6 bases at J, with 14 bases between the two ends.

The rearrangement joins TRBV10-2 to TRBJ2-7, with TRBD2 matching over 8 bases. The germline CDR1 and CDR2 sequences are WSHSY and SAAADI. CDR3 size: 11 residues. The V gene end was trimmed by 6 bases and the J gene end by 7 bases; junction bases not matched to a gene: 2. CDR3 bases: TGCGCCAGCAGGGAGCGGGAGGAGCAGTACTTC. Residues: CASREREEQYF.

The DNA of the CDR3 is TGTGCCAGCAGTACAGGGAGCTCCTACAATGAGCAGTTCTTC. Translating gives CASSTGSSYNEQFF. This chain connects TRBV6-5 to TRBJ2-1; TRBD1 is a possible D gene (6 bases). Trimming pared 5 bases from V and 0 bases from J, leaving 8 bases between. This CDR3 spans 14 amino acids. The V gene's germline CDR1 is MNHEY and CDR2 SVGAGI.

The chain links TRBV11-2 to TRBJ2-3; possible D gene TRBD2, 5 bases. This CDR3 has 17 amino acids. Per germline, CDR1 SGHAT and CDR2 FQNNGV. The V gene lost 2 bases and the J gene lost 2 bases, with 17 bases spanning the gap. CDR3 coding DNA: TGTGCCAGCAGCTTACTCCCCGGGGTGAGCCCCACAGATACGCAGTATTTT. Translated: CASSLLPGVSPTDTQYF.

This clone has a single count. This chain uses TRBV6-5 with TRBJ1-6; D is unclear. Germline V gene sequence: CDR1 MNHEY, CDR2 SVGAGI. Trimming stripped 5 bases from V and 6 bases from J, with 8 bases between. CDR3 size: 13 residues. The CDR3 DNA sequence: TGTGCCAGCAGTCCAATCATTAATTCACCCCTCCACTTT. Translating gives CASSPIINSPLHF.

The genes are TRBV7-9 and TRBJ1-1; D is unresolved. Germline values: CDR1 SEHNR, CDR2 FQNEAQ (reference sequence). Trimming cost V 3 bases and J 1 base, with 9 bases left between them. The CDR3 loop spans 14 amino acids. The CDR3 sequence: CASSLRHKNTEAFF. The DNA of the CDR3 is TGTGCCAGCAGCTTGCGACACAAGAACACTGAAGCTTTCTTT. Variable domain in full (rest from reference TRBV7-9 and TRBJ1-1): DTGVSQNPRHKITKRGQNVTFRCDPISEHNRLYWYRQTLGQGPEFLTYFQNEAQLEKSRLLSDRFSAERPKGSFSTLEIQRTEQGDSAMYLCASSLRHKNTEAFFGQGTRLTVV.

The chain is built from TRBV27 and TRBJ1-2; 8 nucleotides line up with TRBD1. In germline, CDR1 is MNHEY, CDR2 SMNVEV (reference sequence). The V segment lost 3 bases and the J segment 4 bases; nucleotides outside the gene matches: 13. The CDR3 has 17 amino acids. CDR3 sequence: CASSFETPTGALYGYTF. DNA for the CDR3: TGTGCCAGCAGTTTCGAAACCCCGACAGGGGCACTCTATGGCTACACCTTC.

This chain links TRBV4-1 with TRBJ1-4, with 7 bases identical to TRBD1. CDR3 length equals 16 residues. From germline, CDR1 is MGHRA and CDR2 YSYEKL. V was clipped by 3 bases and J by 8 bases; unmatched bases: 12. The CDR3 DNA reads TGCGCCAGCAGCCAGGATCGACAGGGCTTGGGGGAAAAACTGTTTTTT. Translated, it gives CASSQDRQGLGEKLFF.

The chain carries TRBV5-1 and TRBJ2-3; D possibly corresponds to TRBD2 (5 bases). Germline values: CDR1 SGHRS, CDR2 YFSETQ. The CDR3 spans 14 residues. Trimming removed 2 bases at V and 0 bases at J, with 7 bases between. DNA for the CDR3: TGCGCCAGCAGCTTAGGGAGTAGCACAGATACGCAGTATTTT. Its protein is CASSLGSSTDTQYF. The full variable domain, its missing parts supplied by reference TRBV5-1 and TRBJ2-3, is KAGVTQTPRYLIKTRGQQVTLSCSPISGHRSVSWYQQTPGQGLQFLFEYFSETQRNKGNFPGRFSGRQFSNSRSEMNVSTLELGDSALYLCASSLGSSTDTQYFGPGTRLTVL.

The rearrangement joins TRBV4-1 to TRBJ2-3; 9 bases are shared with TRBD1. Germline V gives CDR1 MGHRA, CDR2 YSYEKL. This CDR3 is 14 amino acids long. After removal of 6 bases from V and 7 bases from J, the junction contained 8 bases not matched to a gene. The CDR3, as DNA: TGCGCCAGCAGGCGTCCCGGGACAGGGAATACGCAGTATTTT. This sequence encodes CASRRPGTGNTQYF.

V usage is TRBV7-7 and J usage is TRBJ2-5; D is perhaps TRBD2 (5 bases). CDR1 is SSHAT, CDR2 FNYEAQ, per germline (reference sequence). There are 14 residues in the CDR3. V lost 0 bases, J lost 4 bases, and 9 bases lay in between. CDR3 nucleotide sequence: TGTGCCAGCAGCTTAGCGCCTAGCACAGAGACCCAGTACTTC. It encodes CASSLAPSTETQYF.

The V and J genes are TRBV5-1 and TRBJ1-1; 10 bases are a match to TRBD1. The CDR3 sequence is 14 residues long. The V gene end was trimmed by 4 bases and the J gene end by 4 bases; junction bases not matched to a gene: 4. From germline, CDR1 is SGHRS and CDR2 YFSETQ. The CDR3, as DNA: TGCGCCAGCAGCGTAGGGACAGGGGTCACTGAAGCTTTCTTT. This translates into CASSVGTGVTEAFF.

The V gene is TRBV4-1, the J gene TRBJ2-1; 7 bases agree with TRBD1. The V gene end was trimmed by 1 base and the J gene end by 0 bases; junction bases not matched to a gene: 18. The CDR3 runs 21 residues. Germline CDR1 and CDR2: MGHRA and YSYEKL. The CDR3 bases are TGCGCCAGCAGCCAAGTCGGGGACAGATTAAAGGAAGGGGGCTCCTACAATGAGCAGTTCTTC. The encoded protein is CASSQVGDRLKEGGSYNEQFF.

The chain employs TRBV7-9 and TRBJ2-7, with D possibly TRBD1 on 6 matching bases. CDR1 and CDR2 from the germline V gene are SEHNR and FQNEAQ (reference sequence). Trimming took 1 base from V and 4 from J, leaving 11 bases between them. This CDR3 spans 14 amino acids. Here the CDR3 reads CASSLGSQGYEQYF. CDR3 bases: TGTGCCAGCAGCTTAGGAAGCCAGGGGTACGAGCAGTACTTC.

The rearrangement uses TRBV29-1 and TRBJ1-1; no firm D call. V was clipped by 6 bases and J by 5 bases, with 13 bases between them. The germline V gene encodes CDR1 SQVTM and CDR2 ANQGSEA. The CDR3 is made up of 12 amino acids. CDR3 residues: CSVAPRGTEAFF. CDR3 nucleotide sequence: TGCAGCGTGGCCCCCCGGGGAACTGAAGCTTTCTTT.

V and J are TRBV30 and TRBJ1-6; the match to TRBD1 covers 7 bases. Germline CDR1 and CDR2: GTSNPN and SVGIG (reference sequence). Trimming at V came to 2 bases and at J to 0 bases, leaving 10 bases not matched to a gene. CDR3 length equals 18 residues. CDR3 region: CAWSLGQHFSSYNSPLHF. The CDR3 DNA reads as TGTGCCTGGAGTTTGGGACAGCACTTTAGCTCCTATAATTCACCCCTCCACTTT.

CDR3 DNA: TGTGCCAGCAGCTCCGGACAGAAGATAATCACTGAAGCTTTCTTT. Residues: CASSSGQKIITEAFF. The chain couples TRBV7-9 to TRBJ1-1, with a possible D match to TRBD1 (6 bases). Germline loops: CDR1 SEHNR, CDR2 FQNEAQ (reference sequence). V dropped 4 bases and J dropped 4 bases, with 16 bases sitting between them. The CDR3 is 15 amino acids.

The V call is TRBV6-5, the J call TRBJ1-5; TRBD1 agrees at 7 bases. The junction had 5 bases not matched to a gene; V was cut back by 5 bases and J by 4 bases. The length of the CDR3 is 14 residues. Germline V CDR1 and CDR2: MNHEY, SVGAGI. The CDR3 loop is CASSRDSLNQPQHF. DNA of the CDR3: TGTGCCAGCAGTCGGGACAGCCTAAATCAGCCCCAGCATTTT.

V is TRBV7-9 and J is TRBJ2-7; possible D gene TRBD1, 5 bases. V was trimmed by 5 bases and J by 3 bases, leaving 20 bases between them. The CDR3 runs 16 residues. CDR1 and CDR2 from the germline V gene are SEHNR and FQNEAQ (reference sequence). CDR3 region: CASSTQRQLRRYEQYF. The CDR3, as DNA: TGTGCCAGCAGCACCCAAAGACAGTTACGACGCTACGAGCAGTACTTC.

This sequence joins TRBV2 and TRBJ2-1; D perhaps matches TRBD2 (6 bases). The V end lost 5 bases, the J end lost 6 bases, and 20 bases lay between the germline ends. This CDR3 has 16 residues. The V gene's germline CDR1 is SNHLY and CDR2 FYNNEI. CDR3 DNA: TGTGCCAGCAGTTACCACGGGACGGGGACTTCCAATGAGCAGTTCTTC. This gives the protein CASSYHGTGTSNEQFF.

This clone appeared a single time. V is TRBV4-1 and J is TRBJ1-1; TRBD1 agrees at 12 bases. Germline V CDR1 and CDR2: MGHRA, YSYEKL. V lost 4 bases and J lost 3; bases outside the gene matches: 3. The CDR3 covers 15 residues. The chain's CDR3 is CASSRDRGQDTEAFF. CDR3 nucleotides: TGCGCCAGCAGCCGGGACAGGGGGCAGGACACTGAAGCTTTCTTT.